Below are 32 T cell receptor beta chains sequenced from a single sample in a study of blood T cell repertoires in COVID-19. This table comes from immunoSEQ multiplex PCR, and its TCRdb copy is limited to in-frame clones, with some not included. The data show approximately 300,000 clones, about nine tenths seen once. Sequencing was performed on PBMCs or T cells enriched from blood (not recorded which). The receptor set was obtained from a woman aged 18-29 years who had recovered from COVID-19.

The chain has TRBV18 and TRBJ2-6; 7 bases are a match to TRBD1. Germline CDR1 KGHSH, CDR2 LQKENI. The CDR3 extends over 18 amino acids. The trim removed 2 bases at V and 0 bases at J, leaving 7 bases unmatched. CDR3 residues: CASSPATGVRSGANVLTF. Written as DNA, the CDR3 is TGTGCCAGCTCACCAGCTACAGGGGTCCGCTCTGGGGCCAACGTCCTGACTTTC.

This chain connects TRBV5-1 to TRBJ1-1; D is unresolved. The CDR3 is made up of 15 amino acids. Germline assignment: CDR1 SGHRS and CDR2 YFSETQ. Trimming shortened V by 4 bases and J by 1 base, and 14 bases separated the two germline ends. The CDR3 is CASSLTIGENTEAFF. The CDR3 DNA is TGCGCCAGCAGCCTCACGATCGGAGAGAACACTGAAGCTTTCTTT.

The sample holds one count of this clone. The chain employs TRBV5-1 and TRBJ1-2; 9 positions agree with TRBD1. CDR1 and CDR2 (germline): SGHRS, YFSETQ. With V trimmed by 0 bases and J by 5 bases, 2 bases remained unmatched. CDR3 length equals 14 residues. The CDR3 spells CASSLDRGRYGYTF. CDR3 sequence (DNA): TGCGCCAGCAGCTTGGACAGGGGGCGGTATGGCTACACCTTC.

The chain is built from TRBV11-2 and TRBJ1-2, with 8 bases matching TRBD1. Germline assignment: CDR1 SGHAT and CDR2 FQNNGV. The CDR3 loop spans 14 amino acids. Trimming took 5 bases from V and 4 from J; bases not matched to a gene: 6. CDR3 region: CASSVRTGTYGYTF. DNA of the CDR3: TGTGCCAGCAGCGTTAGGACAGGGACCTATGGCTACACCTTC.

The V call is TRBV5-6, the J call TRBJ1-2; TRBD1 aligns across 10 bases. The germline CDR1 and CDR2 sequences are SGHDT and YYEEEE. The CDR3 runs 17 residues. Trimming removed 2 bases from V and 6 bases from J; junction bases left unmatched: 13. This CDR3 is CASSLLRDRGLSDGYTF. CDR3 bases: TGTGCCAGCAGCTTACTCCGGGACAGGGGACTCTCGGATGGCTACACCTTC.

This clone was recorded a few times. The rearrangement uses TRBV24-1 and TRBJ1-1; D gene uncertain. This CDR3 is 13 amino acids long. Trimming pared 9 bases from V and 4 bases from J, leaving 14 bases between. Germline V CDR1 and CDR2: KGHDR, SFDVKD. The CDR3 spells CATRGAYGTEAFF. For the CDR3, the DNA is TGTGCCACCCGGGGAGCTTATGGCACTGAAGCTTTCTTT.

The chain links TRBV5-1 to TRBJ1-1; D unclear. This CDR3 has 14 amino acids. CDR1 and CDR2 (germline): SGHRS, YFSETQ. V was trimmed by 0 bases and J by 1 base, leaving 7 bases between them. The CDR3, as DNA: TGCGCCAGCAGCTTGGACAGCCCGAACACTGAAGCTTTCTTT. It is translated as CASSLDSPNTEAFF.

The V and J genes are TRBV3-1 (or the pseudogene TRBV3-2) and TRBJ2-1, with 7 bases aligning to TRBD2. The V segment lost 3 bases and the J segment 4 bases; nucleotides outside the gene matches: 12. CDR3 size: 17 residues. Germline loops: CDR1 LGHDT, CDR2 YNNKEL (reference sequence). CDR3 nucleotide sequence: TGTGCCAGCAGCCACACACTAGCGACGCCCTCTTACAATGAGCAGTTCTTC. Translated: CASSHTLATPSYNEQFF.

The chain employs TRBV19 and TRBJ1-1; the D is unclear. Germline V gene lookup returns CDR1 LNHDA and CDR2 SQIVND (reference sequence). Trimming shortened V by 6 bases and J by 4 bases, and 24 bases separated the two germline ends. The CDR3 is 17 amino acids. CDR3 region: CASRSDGIRNGSTEAFF. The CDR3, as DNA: TGTGCCAGTAGGAGCGACGGGATCCGCAATGGGAGCACTGAAGCTTTCTTT.

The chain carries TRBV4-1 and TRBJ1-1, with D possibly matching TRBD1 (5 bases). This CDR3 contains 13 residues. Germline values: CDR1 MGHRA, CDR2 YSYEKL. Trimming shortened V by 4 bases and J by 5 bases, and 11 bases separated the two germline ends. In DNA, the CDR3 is TGCGCCAGCAGCCCCGGGGGGGGGACTGAAGCTTTCTTT. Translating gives CASSPGGGTEAFF.

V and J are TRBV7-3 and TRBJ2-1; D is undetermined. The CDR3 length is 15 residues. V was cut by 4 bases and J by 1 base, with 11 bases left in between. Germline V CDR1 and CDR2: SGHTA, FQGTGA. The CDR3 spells CASSSRYGSYNEQFF. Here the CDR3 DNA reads TGTGCCAGCAGCTCCAGGTATGGATCCTACAATGAGCAGTTCTTC.

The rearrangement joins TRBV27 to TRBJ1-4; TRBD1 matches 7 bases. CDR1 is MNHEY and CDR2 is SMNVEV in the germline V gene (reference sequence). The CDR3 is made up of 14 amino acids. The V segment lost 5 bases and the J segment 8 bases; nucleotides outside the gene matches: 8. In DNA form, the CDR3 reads TGTGCCAGCAGTCCAAGGGGGCGTCGCGAAAAACTGTTTTTT. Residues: CASSPRGRREKLFF.

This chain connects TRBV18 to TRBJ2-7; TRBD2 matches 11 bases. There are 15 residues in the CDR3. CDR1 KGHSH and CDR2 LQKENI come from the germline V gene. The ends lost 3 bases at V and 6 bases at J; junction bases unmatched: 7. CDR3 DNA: TGTGCCAGCTCACCCAAACTAGCGGGAGAGGGCGAGCAGTACTTC. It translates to CASSPKLAGEGEQYF.

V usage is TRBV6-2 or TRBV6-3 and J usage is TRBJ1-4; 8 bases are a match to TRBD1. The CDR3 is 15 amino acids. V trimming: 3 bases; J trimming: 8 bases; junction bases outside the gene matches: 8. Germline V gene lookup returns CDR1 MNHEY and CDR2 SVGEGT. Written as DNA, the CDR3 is TGTGCCAGCAGTTATGGTGGACAGGGCTCAGAAAAACTGTTTTTT. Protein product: CASSYGGQGSEKLFF.

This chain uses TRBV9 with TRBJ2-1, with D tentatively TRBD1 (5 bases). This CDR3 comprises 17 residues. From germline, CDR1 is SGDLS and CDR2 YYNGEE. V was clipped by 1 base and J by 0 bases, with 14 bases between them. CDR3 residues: CASSVQPTASSYNEQFF. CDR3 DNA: TGTGCCAGCAGCGTACAGCCGACAGCCTCCTCCTACAATGAGCAGTTCTTC.

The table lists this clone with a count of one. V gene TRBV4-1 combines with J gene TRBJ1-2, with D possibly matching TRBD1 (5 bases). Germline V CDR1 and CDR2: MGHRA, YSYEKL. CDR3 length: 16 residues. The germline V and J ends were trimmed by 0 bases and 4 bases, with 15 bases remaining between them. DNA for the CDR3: TGCGCCAGCAGCCAAGAAGGAGGGACCCTTATCTATGGCTACACCTTC. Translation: CASSQEGGTLIYGYTF.

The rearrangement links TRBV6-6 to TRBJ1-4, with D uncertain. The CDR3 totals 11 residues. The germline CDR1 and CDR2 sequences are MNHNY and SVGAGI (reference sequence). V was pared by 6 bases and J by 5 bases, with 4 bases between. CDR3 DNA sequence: TGTGCCAGCAGGAGGAATGAAAAACTGTTTTTT. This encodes CASRRNEKLFF.

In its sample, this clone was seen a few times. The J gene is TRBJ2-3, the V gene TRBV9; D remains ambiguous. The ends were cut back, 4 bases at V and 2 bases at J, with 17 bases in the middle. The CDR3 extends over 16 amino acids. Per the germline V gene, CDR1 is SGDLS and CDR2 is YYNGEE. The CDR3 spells CASSIDGTKYTDTQYF. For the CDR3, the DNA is TGTGCCAGCAGCATCGACGGAACTAAATACACAGATACGCAGTATTTT.

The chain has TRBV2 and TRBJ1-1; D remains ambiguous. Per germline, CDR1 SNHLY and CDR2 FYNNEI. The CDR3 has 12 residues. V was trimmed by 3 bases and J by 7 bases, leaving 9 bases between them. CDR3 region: CASSESRDEAFF. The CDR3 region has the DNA TGTGCCAGCAGTGAGTCGCGGGATGAAGCTTTCTTT. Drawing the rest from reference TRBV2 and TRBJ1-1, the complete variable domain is EPEVTQTPSHQVTQMGQEVILRCVPISNHLYFYWYRQILGQKVEFLVSFYNNEISEKSEIFDDQFSVERPDGSNFTLKIRSTKLEDSAMYFCASSESRDEAFFGQGTRLTVV.

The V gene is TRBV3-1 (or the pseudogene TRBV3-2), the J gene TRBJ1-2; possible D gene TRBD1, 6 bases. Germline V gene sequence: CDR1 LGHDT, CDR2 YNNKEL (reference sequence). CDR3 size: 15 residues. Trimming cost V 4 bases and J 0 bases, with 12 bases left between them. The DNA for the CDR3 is TGTGCCAGCAGCCGGGGGCAGGGGACTAACTATGGCTACACCTTC. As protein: CASSRGQGTNYGYTF.

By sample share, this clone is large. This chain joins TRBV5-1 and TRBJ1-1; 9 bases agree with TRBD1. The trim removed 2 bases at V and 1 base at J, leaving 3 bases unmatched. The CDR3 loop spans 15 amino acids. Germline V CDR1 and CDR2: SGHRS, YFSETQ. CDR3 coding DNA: TGCGCCAGCAGCTTCATGACAGGGGGGAACACTGAAGCTTTCTTT. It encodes CASSFMTGGNTEAFF.

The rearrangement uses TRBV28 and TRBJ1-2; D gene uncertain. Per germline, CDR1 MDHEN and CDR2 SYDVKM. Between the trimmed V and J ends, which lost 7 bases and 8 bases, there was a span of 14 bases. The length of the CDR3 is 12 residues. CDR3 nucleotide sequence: TGTGCCAGCACCGTCAGCCGGGAAGGCTACACCTTC. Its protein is CASTVSREGYTF.

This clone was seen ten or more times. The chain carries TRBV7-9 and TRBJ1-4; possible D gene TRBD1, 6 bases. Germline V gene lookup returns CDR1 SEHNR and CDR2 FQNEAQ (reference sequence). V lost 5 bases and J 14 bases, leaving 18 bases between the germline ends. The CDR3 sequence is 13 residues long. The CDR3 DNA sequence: TGTGCCAGCAGCCCAACCCAGGTTAGGGGGCTGTTTTTT. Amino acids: CASSPTQVRGLFF.

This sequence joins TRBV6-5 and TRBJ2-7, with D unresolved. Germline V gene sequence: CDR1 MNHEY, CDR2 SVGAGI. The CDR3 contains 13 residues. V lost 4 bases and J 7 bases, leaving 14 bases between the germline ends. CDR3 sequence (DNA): TGTGCCAGCAGTTTCCTCGAAGGCAGGGAGCAGTACTTC. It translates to CASSFLEGREQYF.

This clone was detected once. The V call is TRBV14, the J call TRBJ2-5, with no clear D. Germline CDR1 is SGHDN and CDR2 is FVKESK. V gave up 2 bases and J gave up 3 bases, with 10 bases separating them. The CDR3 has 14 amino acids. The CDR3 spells CASSQLIREETQYF. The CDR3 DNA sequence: TGTGCCAGCAGCCAATTAATAAGAGAAGAGACCCAGTACTTC.

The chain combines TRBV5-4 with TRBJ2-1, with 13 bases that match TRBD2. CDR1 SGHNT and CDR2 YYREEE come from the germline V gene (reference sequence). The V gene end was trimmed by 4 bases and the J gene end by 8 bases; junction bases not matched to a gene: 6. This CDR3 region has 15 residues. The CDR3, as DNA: TGTGCCAGCAGCCCAACTAGCGGGGGGGAGGATGAGCAGTTCTTC. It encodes CASSPTSGGEDEQFF.

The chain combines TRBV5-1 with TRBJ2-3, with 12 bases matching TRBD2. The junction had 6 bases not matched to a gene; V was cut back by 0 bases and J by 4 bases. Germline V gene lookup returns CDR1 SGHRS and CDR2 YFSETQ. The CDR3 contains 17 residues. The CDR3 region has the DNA TGCGCCAGCAGCTTGGATCCTAGCGGGAGGGCCTCAGATACGCAGTATTTT. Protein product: CASSLDPSGRASDTQYF. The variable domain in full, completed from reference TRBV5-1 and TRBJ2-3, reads KAGVTQTPRYLIKTRGQQVTLSCSPISGHRSVSWYQQTPGQGLQFLFEYFSETQRNKGNFPGRFSGRQFSNSRSEMNVSTLELGDSALYLCASSLDPSGRASDTQYFGPGTRLTVL.

Here the CDR3 DNA reads TGTGCCAGCAGCGTAGTCCCAGGGGCCCATAATTCACCCCTCCACTTT. It is translated as CASSVVPGAHNSPLHF. The rearrangement links TRBV9 to TRBJ1-6; D possibly corresponds to TRBD1 (6 bases). The CDR3 consists of 16 residues. V shed 0 bases and J shed 5 bases, with 12 bases lying between them. Germline assignment: CDR1 SGDLS and CDR2 YYNGEE.

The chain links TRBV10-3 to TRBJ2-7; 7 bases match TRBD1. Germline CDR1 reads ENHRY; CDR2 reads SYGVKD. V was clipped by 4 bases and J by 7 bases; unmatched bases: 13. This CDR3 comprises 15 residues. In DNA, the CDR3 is TGTGCCATCAGTGGCGGACAGGTAGGGGACGGGGAGCAGTACTTC. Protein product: CAISGGQVGDGEQYF.

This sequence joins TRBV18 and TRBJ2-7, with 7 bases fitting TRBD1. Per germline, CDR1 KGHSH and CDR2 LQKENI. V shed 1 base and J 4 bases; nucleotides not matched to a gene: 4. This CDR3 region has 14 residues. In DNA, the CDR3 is TGTGCCAGCTCACCACGGACAGGCCTGTACGAGCAGTACTTC. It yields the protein CASSPRTGLYEQYF.

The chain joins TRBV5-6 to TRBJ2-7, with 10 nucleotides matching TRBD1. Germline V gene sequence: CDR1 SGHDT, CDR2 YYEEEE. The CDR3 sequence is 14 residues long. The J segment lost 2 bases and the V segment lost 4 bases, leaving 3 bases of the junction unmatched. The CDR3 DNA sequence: TGTGCCAGCAGCATAGGACAGGGGGCCTACGAGCAGTACTTC. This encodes CASSIGQGAYEQYF.

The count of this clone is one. CDR3 nucleotides: TGTGCCAGTAGCCGCGGACTAGCGGGAGTCGACTACAATGAGCAGTTCTTC. It specifies CASSRGLAGVDYNEQFF. The chain uses TRBV19 and TRBJ2-1; 13 bases line up with TRBD2. V lost 6 bases and J lost 3; bases outside the gene matches: 8. In germline, CDR1 is LNHDA, CDR2 SQIVND (reference sequence). The CDR3 spans 17 residues. Full variable domain (rest looked up from reference TRBV19 and TRBJ2-1): DGGITQSPKYLFRKEGQNVTLSCEQNLNHDAMYWYRQDPGQGLRLIYYSQIVNDFQKGDIAEGYSVSREKKESFPLTVTSAQKNPTAFYLCASSRGLAGVDYNEQFFGPGTRLTVL.